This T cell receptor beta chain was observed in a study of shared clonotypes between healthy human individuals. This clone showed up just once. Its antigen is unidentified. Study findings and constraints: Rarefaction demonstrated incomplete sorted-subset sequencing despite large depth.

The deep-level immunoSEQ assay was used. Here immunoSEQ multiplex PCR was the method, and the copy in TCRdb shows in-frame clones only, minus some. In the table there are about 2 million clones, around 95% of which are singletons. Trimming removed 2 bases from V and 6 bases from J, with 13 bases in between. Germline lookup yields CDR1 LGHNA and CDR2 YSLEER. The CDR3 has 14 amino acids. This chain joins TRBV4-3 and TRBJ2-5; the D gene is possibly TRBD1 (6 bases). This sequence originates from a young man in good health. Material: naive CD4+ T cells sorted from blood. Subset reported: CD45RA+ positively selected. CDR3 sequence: CASSQSHREQTQYF. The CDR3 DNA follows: TGCGCCAGCAGCCAAAGCCACAGGGAACAGACCCAGTACTTC.